This TCR beta chain appears in the sequencing data of a study of immune characterization of retroperitoneal liposarcoma. V dropped 9 bases and J dropped 2 bases, with 11 bases sitting between them. This CDR3 contains 12 residues. Germline V gene data show CDR1 as MNHNS and CDR2 as SASEGT. This clonotype was seen a few times. One entry per CDR3 protein, called by TCRdb with MiXCR from the PCR reads. The table records about 3,000 distinct CDR3 sequences, roughly 45% of them present only once. Input material: tumor tissue. The receptor was derived from a male donor with retroperitoneal liposarcoma. V gene TRBV6-1 combines with J gene TRBJ2-7; D is unclear. This CDR3 is CASSTRPYEQYF. The CDR3 bases are TGTGCCAGTTCGACCCGACCCTACGAGCAGTACTTC.